This TCR beta chain was sequenced during a study of cytomegalovirus exposure and HLA in healthy donors (TCRdb year 2017). In terms of the full investigation: In an earlier analysis of about 560 of the donors, 276 Gb of sequence data and 117 million unique TCR beta sequences from about 180 million T cells were reported. An early release covering roughly 640 HLA-typed donors comprised approximately 300 gigabases of sequencing data and around 86 million unique TCR sequences. The genetic ancestry cluster associated with self-reported Caucasian donors included approximately 85% of the roughly 400 genotyped donors. The study aimed to test whether cataloging public T cell receptors could reveal signatures of past pathogen exposure. The study profiled the T cell repertoires of fewer than 850 subjects by immunosequencing and related them to cytomegalovirus serostatus. Along with the roughly 670-subject first cohort, a separate validation cohort of 120 different subjects was used. To predict cytomegalovirus infection status, the study combined high-throughput TCR immunosequencing, statistical association of individual TCRs with disease status, and machine learning. In a later analysis, previously published TCR beta repertoires from 666 donors were re-analyzed and high-resolution HLA genotyping was added so that TCR occurrence patterns could be studied. Rather than drawing on any new phenotypic data, the later analysis identified candidate immune exposures from TCR beta sequences and the way those sequences occurred across donors. In an earlier analysis of about 590 of the donors, high-throughput TCR beta sequencing was used to judge whether each TCR beta V gene segment behaved as functional or pseudogenic. Alongside the repertoire data, information on donor age, sex, ethnicity and CMV serostatus was compiled. In a later genetic analysis, genome-wide SNP genotypes for about three fifths of the roughly 670 donors were used, and that subset was treated as a discovery cohort. All discovery cohort repertoires had been generated using a single sequencing platform. HLA typing included class I and class II loci at four-digit resolution. Typing coverage differed by locus: A, B, C, DRB1 and DQB1 were typed in about 620-630 donors, DQA1 in 500 to 550, DPA1 in 600 to 610, and DPB1 in 450 to 490. Four to six DR-DQ haplotypes were handled as single units for association and clustering, since linkage in the cohort was strong. Across around 400 genotyped donors of the cohort, an average of roughly 230,000 unique TCR beta nucleotide sequences per donor were sequenced, and around 19% of those sequences were non-productive. The study at large found these results: Across donors, most TCR sequences were observed very rarely, whereas some public TCRs were present in many individuals. In a later analysis, HLA-associated TCR beta chains were found to be more clonally expanded and to have lower generation probabilities than equally common non-associated chains. Several of the top co-occurrence clusters appeared to be linked to parvovirus B19, influenza, CMV and Epstein-Barr virus, according to a later analysis. Immune exposure information for the cohort was limited to CMV serostatus. Linkage disequilibrium might explain the correlated functional status among segregating V segments, but an unknown experimental factor could not be excluded. In vitro tests confirmed that three of the cytomegalovirus-associated TCR beta chains recognize cytomegalovirus antigens. A cluster of highly shared sequence variants was judged likely to represent a technical artifact of the sequencing pipeline. The authors suggested that the approach could potentially be extended to other disease states and immunological phenotypes. Because counts were too low, under 20 rarely observed V segments, including chromosome 9 orphons, were left out of the earlier analysis of 587 of the donors. In a later genetic analysis, a missense DCLRE1C variant was associated with V-gene and J-gene trimming of TCR beta chains, and the association was replicated in an independent cohort. In an earlier analysis of over 550 of the donors, most TCR beta V segments were observed in productive rearrangements about 90% or about 30% of the time, broadly matching IMGT annotations. The classifier was reported to diagnose cytomegalovirus status with high specificity and sensitivity in both the original and validation cohorts. A later analysis found that TCR association rates varied across HLA loci, with DRB1 alleles showing the most associated TCRs and HLA-C alleles the fewest. Some IMGT-functional V segments, including TRBV6-2 and TRBV6-3, could not be distinguished by the 87-base-pair reads and were therefore excluded. When HLA alleles, especially DR and DQ, strongly co-occurred, TCR associations were difficult to assign to individual alleles. A later analysis associated 15,000 or so TCR beta sequences with specific HLA alleles at a false discovery rate of 0.05. Sequencing depth was assumed to be roughly uniform across donors in the presence/absence analyses, though that assumption may not hold. In a later analysis, most CMV-associated TCR beta chains were found to appear HLA-restricted, with HLA associations seemingly driven largely by CMV exposure. A further reported finding was that TCR beta sequences accurately predicted the HLA-A and HLA-B alleles for most subjects in the first cohort. Compared with the roughly 600-donor mean, donors in an Asian-associated ancestry cluster had fewer N-insertions in productive TCRs, according to a later genetic analysis. A total of roughly 160 TCR beta chains were listed by the study as associated with cytomegalovirus. In this cohort, only TCR beta chains were sequenced, and detectable features were limited by the absence of alpha or paired-chain data. Because HLA typing was unavailable for some donors at each locus, only the typed subset was used in association tests.

The cohort consisted of some 670 healthy bone marrow donors. At the time of sampling, all cohort members were nominally healthy, though unrecorded immune exposures were likely present. The donor tested CMV seronegative and was one of the 352 seronegative cohort members. A peripheral blood sample was collected from each donor, and TCR beta sequencing was performed on peripheral blood mononuclear cells. The Qiagen DNeasy Blood Extraction Kit was used to extract genomic DNA from the blood cell samples. V was cut back by 0 bases and J by 2 bases, leaving a gap of 10 bases between them. The germline V gene (reference sequence) gives CDR1 as GTSNPN and CDR2 as SVGIG. From the cysteine through the phenylalanine, the CDR3 covers 15 amino acids. The retained sequence is limited to the CDR3, 45 bases, with the frame set at the first base. About this clone: The clone's antigen remains unknown. Base qualities were left out, and no much larger clone turns up one base away.

Libraries were constructed by the immunoSEQ multiplex PCR assay. For the multiplex PCR, a mixture combining 60 forward primers for TCR Vbeta segments and 13 reverse primers for TCR Jbeta segments was used. Amplification of the CDR3 region of rearranged TCR beta genes was performed with a multiplex PCR assay on genomic DNA. On the Illumina HiSeq System, the amplified TCR beta libraries were sequenced as 87-base-pair reads. The original pipeline was this. A later analysis counted 75 million to 100 million unique TCR beta chains across the approximately 700 repertoires, and around 9.9 million of these chains were shared by at least two donors. Raw reads were error-corrected and collapsed into unique sequences with a nearest-neighbor algorithm that merged closely related sequences to remove PCR and sequencing errors. V, D and J gene segments were assigned by aligning CDR3 sequences to IMGT reference sequences. For a sequence to be retained, a match of at least six nucleotides was required to both a V gene segment and a J gene segment. Rearrangements were called productive when the CDR3 lacked stop codons and stayed in frame with V and J; all others were non-productive. CDR3 was defined according to IMGT convention as the region running from the second conserved V-encoded cysteine to the conserved J-encoded phenylalanine. In an earlier analysis of around 600 of the donors, sequences lacking an unambiguous match to a single V gene segment were excluded. An earlier analysis of a few hundred of the donors called V segments functional above 56.7% productive rearrangements and segregating when the between-donor standard deviation exceeded 5%. To diagnose cytomegalovirus status from the catalog of TCR beta chain sequences, a statistical classification framework was built. In a later analysis, TCR nucleotide sequences were compared against IMGT/GENE-DB human TR gene sequences so that V and J genes could be assigned. The TCRdist pipeline was used in a later analysis to assign CDR3 sequences and most-parsimonious VDJ recombination scenarios. In a later analysis, each TCR beta chain was defined by its CDR3 amino acid sequence together with its V-gene family, and reads lacking a unique V-gene family were excluded. As a way to deal with suspected cross-contamination and a sequencing artifact, a later analysis dropped roughly 600 nucleotide sequences that were highly shared and had low generation probability. In a later analysis, a clonal expansion index was calculated for each public chain from normalized within-repertoire ranks of inferred template counts. Generation probabilities in a later analysis came from a VDJ recombination model fitted to out-of-frame rearrangements, and those results were checked against IGoR. A later analysis scored TCR-TCR, TCR-HLA and TCR-CMV co-occurrence with hypergeometric tests, applying a repertoire-size bias correction to TCR pairs. False discovery rates were estimated in a later analysis by permuting HLA or CMV assignments 20 times. A later analysis grouped co-occurring TCRs with DBSCAN, adding TCRdist sequence similarity when clustering within HLA-allele-positive subsets. Co-occurrence clustering excluded repertoires with fewer than 30,000 or more than 120,000 public chains, plus five with anomalous nucleotide sharing. TCRdb stores this immuneACCESS table with in-frame sequences only. Part of the clones is absent; in the studies checked, under half of the shortfall reflects unresolved V genes, and no reason is known for the rest. The DNA was the basis for D and trimming; V, J and clone size are from that table. For this sample the table gives fewer than 250,000 clones, of which 83% were detected only once. The top ten constitute 1.3% to 1.5% of the sample.

Sequenced: PBMCs. The clonotype comes from a girl between 10 and 17 years old in good health and CMV-seronegative. This chain is built from TRBV30 and TRBJ2-2, with TRBD2 tentatively as D gene (5 bases match). In nucleotide form, the sequence is TGTGCCTGGAGTGTACGACGGGGAAACACCGGGGAGCTGTTTTTT. This yields the protein CAWSVRRGNTGELFF. The reference TRBV30 and TRBJ2-2 proteins fill in what lies around the CDR3, so the full variable domain reads SQTIHQWPATLVQPVGSPLSLECTVEGTSNPNLYWYRQAAGRGLQLLFYSVGIGQISSEVPQNLSASRPQDRQFILSSKKLLLSDSGFYLCAWSVRRGNTGELFFGEGSRLTVL.